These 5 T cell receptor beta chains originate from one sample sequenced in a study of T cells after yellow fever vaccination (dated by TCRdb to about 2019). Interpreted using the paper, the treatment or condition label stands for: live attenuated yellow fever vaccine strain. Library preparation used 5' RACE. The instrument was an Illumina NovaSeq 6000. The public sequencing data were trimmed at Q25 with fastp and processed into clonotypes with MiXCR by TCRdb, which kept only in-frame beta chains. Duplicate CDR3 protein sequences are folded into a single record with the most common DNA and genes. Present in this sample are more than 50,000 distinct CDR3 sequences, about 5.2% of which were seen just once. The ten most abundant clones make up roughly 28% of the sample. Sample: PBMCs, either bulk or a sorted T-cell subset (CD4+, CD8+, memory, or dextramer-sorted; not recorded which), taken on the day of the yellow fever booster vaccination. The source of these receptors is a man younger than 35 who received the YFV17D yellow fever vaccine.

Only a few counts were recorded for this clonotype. The CDR3 loop is CASSVVENTGELFF. The CDR3 region has the DNA TGTGCCAGCAGCGTAGTAGAGAACACCGGGGAGCTGTTTTTT. The chain employs TRBV9 and TRBJ2-2; D is unclear. The CDR3 length is 14 residues. The germline V gene encodes CDR1 SGDLS and CDR2 YYNGEE. The V end lost 0 bases, the J end lost 1 base, and 4 bases lay between the germline ends.

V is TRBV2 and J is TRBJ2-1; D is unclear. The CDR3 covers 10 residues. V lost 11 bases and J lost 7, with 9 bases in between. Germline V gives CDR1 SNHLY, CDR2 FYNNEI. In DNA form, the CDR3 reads TGTGCCGGCTTGAGGAATGAGCAGTTCTTC. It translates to CAGLRNEQFF.

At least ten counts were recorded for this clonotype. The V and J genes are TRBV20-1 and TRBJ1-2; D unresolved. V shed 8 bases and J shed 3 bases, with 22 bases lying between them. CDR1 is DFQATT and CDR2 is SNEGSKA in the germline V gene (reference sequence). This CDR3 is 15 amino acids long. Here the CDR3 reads CSLVIATHVDYGYTF. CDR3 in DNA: TGCAGTCTGGTCATAGCGACCCATGTTGACTATGGCTACACCTTC.

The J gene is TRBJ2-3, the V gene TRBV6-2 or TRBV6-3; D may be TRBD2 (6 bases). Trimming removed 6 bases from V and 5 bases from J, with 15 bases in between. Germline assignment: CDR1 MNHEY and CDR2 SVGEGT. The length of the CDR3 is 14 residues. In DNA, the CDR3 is TGTGCCAGCAGAGCCTCGCCGGGGGTAGATACGCAGTATTTT. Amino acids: CASRASPGVDTQYF.

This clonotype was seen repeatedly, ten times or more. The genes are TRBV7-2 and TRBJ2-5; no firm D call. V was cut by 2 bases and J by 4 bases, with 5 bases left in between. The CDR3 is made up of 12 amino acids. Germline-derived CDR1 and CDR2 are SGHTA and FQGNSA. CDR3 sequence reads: CASSLRGETQYF. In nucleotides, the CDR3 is TGTGCCAGCAGCTTACGCGGAGAGACCCAGTACTTC.